A single sample gave rise to the 22 T cell receptor beta chains below, sequenced in a study of T cell responses to AZD1222 COVID-19 vaccine. Profiled with immunoSEQ multiplex PCR; TCRdb holds only in-frame clones, not every one. The data contain around 100,000 clones, less than 95% of them singletons. This specimen consisted of peripheral blood, obtained on day 0 of AZD1222 vaccination. The receptors originated from an adult in good health.

The chain uses TRBV4-1 and TRBJ1-5, with 7 bases aligning to TRBD1. This CDR3 has 17 residues. Germline V gives CDR1 MGHRA, CDR2 YSYEKL. V dropped 3 bases and J dropped 3; count of bases not matched to a gene: 11. CDR3 sequence (DNA): TGCGCCAGCAGCCATCGAATCCAGGGGGTTGTCAATCAGCCCCAGCATTTT. This translates into CASSHRIQGVVNQPQHF.

The chain has TRBV2 and TRBJ1-2; 11 bases map to TRBD1. Germline CDR1 and CDR2: SNHLY and FYNNEI. This CDR3 spans 14 amino acids. V gave up 4 bases and J gave up 5 bases; unmatched junction bases: 3. The CDR3 protein is CASSGTGGKYGYTF. Written as DNA, the CDR3 is TGTGCCAGCAGTGGGACAGGGGGCAAGTATGGCTACACCTTC.

The chain joins TRBV2 to TRBJ1-1; maybe TRBD1 (5 bases). V lost 4 bases and J lost 0, with 9 bases in between. The V gene's germline CDR1 is SNHLY and CDR2 FYNNEI. The CDR3 runs 14 residues. The CDR3, as DNA: TGTGCCAGCAGTGTGACAGCTATGAACACTGAAGCTTTCTTT. Translation gives CASSVTAMNTEAFF.

The genes are TRBV16 and TRBJ1-5; 7 bases map to TRBD1. The trim removed 4 bases at V and 0 bases at J, leaving 3 bases unmatched. This CDR3 spans 15 amino acids. Germline V gene sequence: CDR1 KGHSY, CDR2 FQNENV. The CDR3 bases are TGTGCCAGCAGCCCCGGGACAGCTAGCAATCAGCCCCAGCATTTT. It is translated as CASSPGTASNQPQHF.

V usage is TRBV9 and J usage is TRBJ2-5; 8 bases map to TRBD2. V lost 0 bases, J lost 5 bases, and 6 bases stayed unmatched. Germline V lookup: CDR1 SGDLS, CDR2 YYNGEE. The CDR3 totals 15 residues. The CDR3 DNA reads as TGTGCCAGCAGCGTAGGAGGGACTAGAATGGAGACCCAGTACTTC. Protein: CASSVGGTRMETQYF.

V usage is TRBV6-5 and J usage is TRBJ1-3, with D possibly matching TRBD1 (5 bases). The length of the CDR3 is 15 residues. The germline CDR1 and CDR2 sequences are MNHEY and SVGAGI. V was pared by 8 bases and J by 5 bases, with 19 bases between. This chain's CDR3 is CASGPLGDFRNTIYF. The CDR3, as DNA: TGTGCCAGCGGCCCCCTGGGGGATTTCAGAAACACCATATATTTT.

The rearrangement links TRBV5-4 to TRBJ2-3, with 8 bases matching TRBD2. Per germline, CDR1 SGHNT and CDR2 YYREEE (reference sequence). Germline trimming cut 0 bases from V and 2 bases from J; bases unmatched to any gene: 2. The CDR3 covers 15 residues. The CDR3 region has the DNA TGTGCCAGCAGCTTGGAACTAGCGGACACAGATACGCAGTATTTT. Translating gives CASSLELADTDTQYF.

J is TRBJ2-7 and V is TRBV6-1; the D gene is possibly TRBD1 (5 bases). Germline CDR1 reads MNHNS; CDR2 reads SASEGT. The germline V and J ends were trimmed by 0 bases and 2 bases, with 5 bases remaining between them. This CDR3 has 13 residues. CDR3 sequence (DNA): TGTGCCAGCAGTGAAGCGACAGCCTACGAGCAGTACTTC. This encodes CASSEATAYEQYF.

The V call is TRBV4-1, the J call TRBJ2-7; D unclear. Trimming took 1 base from V and 0 from J, leaving 10 bases between them. Looked up from germline, CDR1 is MGHRA and CDR2 is YSYEKL. The CDR3 sequence is 15 residues long. CDR3 in amino acids: CASSQASIGSYEQYF. The DNA of the CDR3 is TGCGCCAGCAGCCAAGCGTCGATCGGCTCCTACGAGCAGTACTTC.

J is TRBJ1-3 and V is TRBV2; no clear D gene. Between the trimmed V and J ends, which lost 2 bases and 0 bases, there was a span of 11 bases. This CDR3 is built from 16 residues. In germline, CDR1 is SNHLY, CDR2 FYNNEI. The CDR3 DNA sequence: TGTGCCAGCAGTGAAAGTCAACCGCGCTCTGGAAACACCATATATTTT. It translates to CASSESQPRSGNTIYF.

The V call is TRBV6-5, the J call TRBJ2-1, with a weak D call TRBD2 (5 bases). The V gene lost 8 bases and the J gene lost 0 bases, with 8 bases spanning the gap. Germline CDR1 is MNHEY and CDR2 is SVGAGI. This CDR3 is 13 amino acids long. Written as DNA, the CDR3 is TGTGCCAGCGTCGGGAACTCCTACAATGAGCAGTTCTTC. Encoded protein: CASVGNSYNEQFF.

The chain carries TRBV7-2 and TRBJ2-7; the D is unclear. The V end lost 5 bases, the J end lost 1 base, and 12 bases lay between the germline ends. The CDR3 runs to 14 residues. Germline V gene data show CDR1 as SGHTA and CDR2 as FQGNSA. The CDR3 reads CASSPLSRSYEQYF. Written as DNA, the CDR3 is TGTGCCAGCAGCCCCCTGAGCAGGTCCTACGAGCAGTACTTC.

The genes are TRBV29-1 and TRBJ1-1, with a tentative D call TRBD1 (6 bases). The CDR3 covers 17 residues. Germline V gives CDR1 SQVTM, CDR2 ANQGSEA. The V end lost 6 bases, the J end lost 0 bases, and 23 bases lay between the germline ends. CDR3 amino acids: CSVHPRGGGLLNTEAFF. The CDR3 nucleotides are TGCAGCGTCCACCCCCGGGGTGGGGGGCTTCTGAACACTGAAGCTTTCTTT.

This clone was counted a few times. The chain is built from TRBV7-6 and TRBJ2-1, with D tentatively TRBD1 (6 bases). CDR1 is SGHVS and CDR2 is FNYEAQ in the germline V gene. V was trimmed by 0 bases and J by 4 bases, leaving 10 bases between them. The CDR3 is made up of 15 amino acids. CDR3 nucleotide sequence: TGTGCCAGCAGCTTAGCCCGTACAGGGTACAATGAGCAGTTCTTC. As protein: CASSLARTGYNEQFF. Combining the CDR3 with reference TRBV7-6 and TRBJ2-1 gives the whole variable domain GAGVSQSPRYKVTKRGQDVALRCDPISGHVSLYWYRQALGQGPEFLTYFNYEAQQDKSGLPNDRFSAERPEGSISTLTIQRTEQRDSAMYRCASSLARTGYNEQFFGPGTRLTVL.

The J gene is TRBJ1-6, the V gene TRBV10-3; D is unresolved. V gave up 6 bases and J gave up 6 bases, with 6 bases separating them. Germline V gene sequence: CDR1 ENHRY, CDR2 SYGVKD. This CDR3 is built from 12 residues. Here the CDR3 reads CAIRDLNSPLHF. The CDR3 coding sequence is TGTGCCATCAGGGACCTTAATTCACCCCTCCACTTT.

The rearrangement joins TRBV6-5 to TRBJ1-2; D is unclear. CDR3 length equals 16 residues. The V end lost 4 bases, the J end lost 4 bases, and 19 bases lay between the germline ends. The germline V gene encodes CDR1 MNHEY and CDR2 SVGAGI. CDR3 region: CASSSEREREGYGYTF. CDR3 sequence (DNA): TGTGCCAGCAGTTCCGAACGGGAGAGGGAGGGCTATGGCTACACCTTC.

The DNA for the CDR3 is TGTGCCAGCAGCTTAGGGATAGCAGATACGCAGTATTTT. This translates into CASSLGIADTQYF. This chain connects TRBV5-5 to TRBJ2-3; D is unresolved. CDR3 length equals 13 residues. V shed 2 bases and J shed 4 bases, with 8 bases lying between them. In germline, CDR1 is SGHKS, CDR2 YYEKEE (reference sequence). The full variable domain, rest sourced from reference TRBV5-5 and TRBJ2-3, is DAGVTQSPTHLIKTRGQQVTLRCSPISGHKSVSWYQQVLGQGPQFIFQYYEKEERGRGNFPDRFSARQFPNYSSELNVNALLLGDSALYLCASSLGIADTQYFGPGTRLTVL.

The chain links TRBV2 to TRBJ1-5; D remains unclear. This CDR3 is built from 16 residues. Germline values: CDR1 SNHLY, CDR2 FYNNEI. With 1 base removed from V and 10 bases from J, the gap between germline ends came to 20 bases. The CDR3 is CASSEELWGRDGPQHF. CDR3 bases: TGTGCCAGCAGTGAAGAACTGTGGGGTCGCGACGGCCCCCAGCATTTT.

The chain links TRBV7-9 to TRBJ1-1, with a possible D match to TRBD1 (5 bases). Looked up from germline, CDR1 is SEHNR and CDR2 is FQNEAQ (reference sequence). The CDR3 runs to 13 residues. The germline V and J ends were trimmed by 1 base and 8 bases, with 11 bases remaining between them. CDR3 sequence: CASSLGPGDEAFF. CDR3 nucleotide sequence: TGTGCCAGCAGCTTAGGACCGGGGGACGAAGCTTTCTTT. The full variable domain, in which reference TRBV7-9 and TRBJ1-1 provide the parts outside the CDR3, is DTGVSQNPRHKITKRGQNVTFRCDPISEHNRLYWYRQTLGQGPEFLTYFQNEAQLEKSRLLSDRFSAERPKGSFSTLEIQRTEQGDSAMYLCASSLGPGDEAFFGQGTRLTVV.

This chain connects TRBV3-1 (or the pseudogene TRBV3-2) to TRBJ1-6; D is possibly TRBD1 (6 bases). Germline lookup yields CDR1 LGHDT and CDR2 YNNKEL (reference sequence). The CDR3 length is 17 residues. Trimming left V 0 bases short and J 8 bases short, with 17 bases between. CDR3 bases: TGTGCCAGCAGCCAAGATGGCGGGGGGGCAGGGGATTCACCCCTCCACTTT. This gives the protein CASSQDGGGAGDSPLHF.

V is TRBV5-4 and J is TRBJ2-7; D perhaps matches TRBD2 (5 bases). The ends were cut back, 0 bases at V and 2 bases at J, with 6 bases in the middle. This CDR3 has 13 residues. Germline V CDR1 and CDR2: SGHNT, YYREEE (reference sequence). The CDR3 region is CASSLAGTYEQYF. The DNA of the CDR3 is TGTGCCAGCAGCTTGGCGGGAACCTACGAGCAGTACTTC. The entire variable domain, with the rest obtained from reference TRBV5-4 and TRBJ2-7, is as follows: ETGVTQSPTHLIKTRGQQVTLRCSSQSGHNTVSWYQQALGQGPQFIFQYYREEENGRGNFPPRFSGLQFPNYSSELNVNALELDDSALYLCASSLAGTYEQYFGPGTRLTVT.

V and J are TRBV11-2 and TRBJ1-1; no firm D call. The CDR3 covers 16 residues. CDR1 and CDR2 from the germline V gene are SGHAT and FQNNGV. The V gene lost 5 bases and the J gene lost 4 bases, with 20 bases spanning the gap. The CDR3 bases are TGTGCCAGCAGCCCGCTCTTAAGTGGGTTCGGCACTGAAGCTTTCTTT. It translates to CASSPLLSGFGTEAFF. The whole variable domain, remainder taken from reference TRBV11-2 and TRBJ1-1, is EAGVAQSPRYKIIEKRQSVAFWCNPISGHATLYWYQQILGQGPKLLIQFQNNGVVDDSQLPKDRFSAERLKGVDSTLKIQPAKLEDSAVYLCASSPLLSGFGTEAFFGQGTRLTVV.